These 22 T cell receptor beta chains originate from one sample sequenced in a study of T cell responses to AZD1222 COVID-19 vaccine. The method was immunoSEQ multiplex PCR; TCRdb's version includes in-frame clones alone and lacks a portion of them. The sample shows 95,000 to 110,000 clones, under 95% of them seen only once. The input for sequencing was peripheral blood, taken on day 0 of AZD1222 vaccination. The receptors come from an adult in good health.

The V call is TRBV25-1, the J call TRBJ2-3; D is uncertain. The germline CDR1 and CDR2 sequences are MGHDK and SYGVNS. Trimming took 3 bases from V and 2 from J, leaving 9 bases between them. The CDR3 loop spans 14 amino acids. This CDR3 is CASSEVVATDTQYF. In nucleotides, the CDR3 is TGTGCCAGCAGTGAGGTTGTAGCCACAGATACGCAGTATTTT.

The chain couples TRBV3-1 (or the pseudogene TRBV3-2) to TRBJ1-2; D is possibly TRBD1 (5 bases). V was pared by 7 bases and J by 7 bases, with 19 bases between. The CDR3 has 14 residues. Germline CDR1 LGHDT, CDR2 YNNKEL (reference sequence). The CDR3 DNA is TGTGCCAGCATGGGAGAAGGGTGGGGCTCTGGCTACACCTTC. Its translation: CASMGEGWGSGYTF.

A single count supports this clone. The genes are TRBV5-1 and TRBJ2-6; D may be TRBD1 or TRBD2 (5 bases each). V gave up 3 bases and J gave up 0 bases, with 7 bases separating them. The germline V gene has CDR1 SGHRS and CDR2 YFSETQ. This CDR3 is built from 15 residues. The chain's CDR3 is CASSWGYSGANVLTF. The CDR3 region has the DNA TGCGCCAGCAGCTGGGGGTACTCTGGGGCCAACGTCCTGACTTTC.

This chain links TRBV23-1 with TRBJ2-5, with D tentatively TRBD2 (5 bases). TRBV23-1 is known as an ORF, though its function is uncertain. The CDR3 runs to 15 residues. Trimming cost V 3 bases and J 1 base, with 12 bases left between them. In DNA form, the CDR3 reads TGCGCCAGCAGTCACCGACTATCCCTCCAAGAGACCCAGTACTTC. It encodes CASSHRLSLQETQYF.

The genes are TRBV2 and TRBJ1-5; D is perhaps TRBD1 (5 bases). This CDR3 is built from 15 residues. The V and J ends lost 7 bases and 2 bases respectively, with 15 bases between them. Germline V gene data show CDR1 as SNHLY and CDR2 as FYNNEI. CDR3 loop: CASMGSWGGNQPQHF. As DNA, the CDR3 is TGTGCCAGCATGGGTTCCTGGGGCGGCAATCAGCCCCAGCATTTT.

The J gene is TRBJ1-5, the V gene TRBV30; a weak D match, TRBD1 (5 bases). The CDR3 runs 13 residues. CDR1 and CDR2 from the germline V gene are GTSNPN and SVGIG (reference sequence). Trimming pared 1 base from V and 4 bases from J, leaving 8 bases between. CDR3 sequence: CAWSGGTNQPQHF. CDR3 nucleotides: TGTGCCTGGAGTGGAGGGACTAATCAGCCCCAGCATTTT.

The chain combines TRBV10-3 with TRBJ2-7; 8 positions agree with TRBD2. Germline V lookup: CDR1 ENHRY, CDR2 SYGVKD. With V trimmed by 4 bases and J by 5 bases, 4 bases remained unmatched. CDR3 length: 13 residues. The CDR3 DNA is TGTGCCATCAGTGCGGGGGGGCCCAACGAGCAGTACTTC. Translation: CAISAGGPNEQYF.

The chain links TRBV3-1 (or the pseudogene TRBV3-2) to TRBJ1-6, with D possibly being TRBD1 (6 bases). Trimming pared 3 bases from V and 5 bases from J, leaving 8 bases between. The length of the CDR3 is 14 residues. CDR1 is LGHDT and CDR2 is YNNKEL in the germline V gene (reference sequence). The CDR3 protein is CASSQTGDNSPLHF. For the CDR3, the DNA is TGTGCCAGCAGCCAGACAGGAGATAATTCACCCCTCCACTTT.

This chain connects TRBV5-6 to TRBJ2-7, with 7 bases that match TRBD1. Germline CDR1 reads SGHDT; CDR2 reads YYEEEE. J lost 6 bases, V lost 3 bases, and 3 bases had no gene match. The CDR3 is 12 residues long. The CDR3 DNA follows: TGTGCCAGCAGCTACCCAGGGGGCGAGCAGTACTTC. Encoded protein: CASSYPGGEQYF.

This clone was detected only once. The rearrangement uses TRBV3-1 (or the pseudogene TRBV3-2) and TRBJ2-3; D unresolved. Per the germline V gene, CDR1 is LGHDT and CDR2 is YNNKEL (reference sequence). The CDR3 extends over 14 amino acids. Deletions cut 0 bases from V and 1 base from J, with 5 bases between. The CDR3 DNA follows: TGTGCCAGCAGCCAAGACCCAGGCACAGATACGCAGTATTTT. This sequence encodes CASSQDPGTDTQYF.

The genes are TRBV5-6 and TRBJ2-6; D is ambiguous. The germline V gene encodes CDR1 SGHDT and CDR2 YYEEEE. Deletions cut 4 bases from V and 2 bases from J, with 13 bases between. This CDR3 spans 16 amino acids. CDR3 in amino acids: CASSPRRVTGANVLTF. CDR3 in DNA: TGTGCCAGCAGCCCTAGACGGGTCACTGGGGCCAACGTCCTGACTTTC.

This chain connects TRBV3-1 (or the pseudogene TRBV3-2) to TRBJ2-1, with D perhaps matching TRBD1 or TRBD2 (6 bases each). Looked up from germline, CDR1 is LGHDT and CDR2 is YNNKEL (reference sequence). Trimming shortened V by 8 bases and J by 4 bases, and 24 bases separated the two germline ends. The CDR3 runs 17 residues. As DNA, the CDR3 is TGTGCCAGCGGAAAAGGAGGGGGTAGTTCCCCTTACAATGAGCAGTTCTTC. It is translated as CASGKGGGSSPYNEQFF.

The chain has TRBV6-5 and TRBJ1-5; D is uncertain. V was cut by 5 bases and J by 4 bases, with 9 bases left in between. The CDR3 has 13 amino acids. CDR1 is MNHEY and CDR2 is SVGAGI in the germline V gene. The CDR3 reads CASSHQENQPQHF. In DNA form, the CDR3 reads TGTGCCAGCAGTCACCAGGAGAATCAGCCCCAGCATTTT.

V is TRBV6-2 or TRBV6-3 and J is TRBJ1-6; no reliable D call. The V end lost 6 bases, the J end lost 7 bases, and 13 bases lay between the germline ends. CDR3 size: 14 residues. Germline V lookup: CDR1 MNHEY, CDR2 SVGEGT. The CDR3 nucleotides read TGTGCCAGCAGGCCTGGCCCGGGGAATTCACCCCTCCACTTT. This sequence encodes CASRPGPGNSPLHF.

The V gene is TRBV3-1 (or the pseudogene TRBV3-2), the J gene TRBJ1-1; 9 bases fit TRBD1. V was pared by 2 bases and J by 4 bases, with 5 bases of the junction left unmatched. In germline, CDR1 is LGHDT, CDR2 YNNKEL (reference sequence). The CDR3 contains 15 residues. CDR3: CASSQWGTGPTEAFF. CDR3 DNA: TGTGCCAGCAGCCAATGGGGGACAGGGCCCACTGAAGCTTTCTTT.

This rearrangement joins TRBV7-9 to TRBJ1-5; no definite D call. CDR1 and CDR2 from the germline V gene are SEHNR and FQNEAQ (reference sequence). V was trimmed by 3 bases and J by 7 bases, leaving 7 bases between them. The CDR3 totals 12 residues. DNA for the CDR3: TGTGCCAGCAGCTTCGCAGGCCAGCCCCAGCATTTT. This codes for CASSFAGQPQHF.

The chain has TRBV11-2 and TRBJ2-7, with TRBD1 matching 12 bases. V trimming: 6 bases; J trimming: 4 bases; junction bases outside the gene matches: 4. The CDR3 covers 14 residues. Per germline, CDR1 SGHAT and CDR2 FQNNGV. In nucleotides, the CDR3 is TGTGCCAGCAGGGGACAGGGGGCGTCGTACGAGCAGTACTTC. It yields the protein CASRGQGASYEQYF.

The CDR3 DNA reads as TGTGCCAGCAGCGTACTAGGGGCTGGAAACACCATATATTTT. It codes for CASSVLGAGNTIYF. The chain recombines TRBV9 with TRBJ1-3; maybe TRBD1 (5 bases). From germline, CDR1 is SGDLS and CDR2 YYNGEE. This CDR3 comprises 14 residues. V dropped 1 base and J dropped 2 bases, with 7 bases sitting between them.

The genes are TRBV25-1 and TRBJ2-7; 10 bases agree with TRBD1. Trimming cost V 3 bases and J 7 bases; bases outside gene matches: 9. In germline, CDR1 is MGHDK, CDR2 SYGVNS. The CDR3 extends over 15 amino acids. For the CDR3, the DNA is TGTGCCAGCAGTGATTTCCGGGACAGGGGTCGGGAGCAGTACTTC. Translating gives CASSDFRDRGREQYF.

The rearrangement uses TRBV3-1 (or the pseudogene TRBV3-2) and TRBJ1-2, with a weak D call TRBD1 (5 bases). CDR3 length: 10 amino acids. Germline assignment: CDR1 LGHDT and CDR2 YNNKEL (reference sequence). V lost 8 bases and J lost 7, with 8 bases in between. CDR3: CASGGGGYTF. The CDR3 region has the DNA TGTGCCAGCGGGGGGGGTGGCTACACCTTC.

The CDR3 DNA is TGTGCCAGCAGGGACACCTGGGGGTCGAGCTACACCTTC. It translates to CASRDTWGSSYTF. V is TRBV28 and J is TRBJ1-2, with D maybe TRBD1 (5 bases). Germline V gene lookup returns CDR1 MDHEN and CDR2 SYDVKM. The CDR3 covers 13 residues. Trimming removed 6 bases at V and 9 bases at J, with 17 bases between.

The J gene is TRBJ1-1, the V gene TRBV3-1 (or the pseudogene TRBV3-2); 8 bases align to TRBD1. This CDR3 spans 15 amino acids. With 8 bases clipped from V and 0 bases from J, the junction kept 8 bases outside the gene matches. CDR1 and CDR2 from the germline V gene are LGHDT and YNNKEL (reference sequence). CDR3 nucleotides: TGTGCCAGCCGACGCGAGGGACAGGTGAACACTGAAGCTTTCTTT. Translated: CASRREGQVNTEAFF.